A single sample gave rise to the 29 T cell receptor beta chains below, sequenced in a study of T cell changes during pregnancy in multiple sclerosis (dated by TCRdb to about 2019). To prepare the library, the immunoSEQ multiplex PCR assay was applied. TCRdb stores this immuneACCESS table with in-frame sequences only. Part of the clones is absent; in the studies checked, under half of the shortfall reflects unresolved V genes, and no reason is known for the rest. This sample lists approximately 60,000 clones; 90% to 95% were detected once. Of the sample, around 3.2% falls within the top ten clones. This material consisted of CD8+ T cells from peripheral blood mononuclear cells, taken in the third trimester of pregnancy. The receptors were sampled from a female donor with multiple sclerosis, enrolled in a pregnancy study.

The rearrangement joins TRBV14 to TRBJ2-7; D is undetermined. Germline assignment: CDR1 SGHDN and CDR2 FVKESK. Trimming cost V 1 base and J 5 bases, with 6 bases left between them. This CDR3 is built from 12 residues. The CDR3 spells CASSQVQDEQYF. Here the CDR3 DNA reads TGTGCCAGCAGCCAAGTTCAGGACGAGCAGTACTTC.

This chain connects TRBV6-1 to TRBJ2-1; 9 nucleotides align to TRBD2. The germline gives CDR1 MNHNS, CDR2 SASEGT. The V and J ends lost 6 bases and 1 base, in that order; junction bases with no gene match: 4. The CDR3 extends over 15 amino acids. This chain's CDR3 is CASSDTSGSYNEQFF. CDR3 nucleotides: TGTGCCAGCAGCGATACTAGCGGGTCCTACAATGAGCAGTTCTTC.

The DNA of the CDR3 is TGTGCCACCAGCAGAGACGGACAGTTCCGGGGCTCTGGAAACACCATATATTTT. Its protein product is CATSRDGQFRGSGNTIYF. This chain links TRBV15 with TRBJ1-3, with TRBD1 as a possible D gene (6 bases). Germline-derived CDR1 and CDR2 are LNHNV and YYDKDF (reference sequence). The length of the CDR3 is 18 residues. V gave up 0 bases and J gave up 0 bases, with 15 bases separating them.

The gene calls are TRBV18 and TRBJ1-1; D gene unclear. The germline gives CDR1 KGHSH, CDR2 LQKENI. V was clipped by 3 bases and J by 4 bases, with 18 bases between them. The CDR3 is 16 amino acids. The CDR3 is CASSPPTGYGGTEAFF. The DNA of the CDR3 is TGTGCCAGCTCACCCCCCACCGGTTACGGCGGCACTGAAGCTTTCTTT.

The chain employs TRBV9 and TRBJ2-7, with 14 positions matching TRBD2. The junction had 3 bases not matched to a gene; V was cut back by 3 bases and J by 7 bases. The CDR3 covers 14 residues. Germline CDR1 is SGDLS and CDR2 is YYNGEE. The DNA for the CDR3 is TGTGCCAGCAGCGAGGGACTAGCGGGAGCGGAGCAGTACTTC. This gives the protein CASSEGLAGAEQYF.

V is TRBV4-1 and J is TRBJ2-3, with no clear D. Germline V gene sequence: CDR1 MGHRA, CDR2 YSYEKL. V was shortened by 0 bases and J by 0 bases, with 13 bases between the two germline ends. The CDR3 is made up of 17 amino acids. Here the CDR3 reads CASSQDSQVISTDTQYF. The DNA for the CDR3 is TGCGCCAGCAGCCAAGATTCCCAGGTTATTAGCACAGATACGCAGTATTTT.

The chain carries TRBV10-1 and TRBJ2-7; TRBD1 matches 9 bases. V was pared by 0 bases and J by 5 bases, with 5 bases of the junction left unmatched. Germline V gene data show CDR1 as WNHNN and CDR2 as SYGVQD (reference sequence). The CDR3 length is 15 residues. The CDR3 sequence is CASSESDRGNHEQYF. The CDR3 DNA follows: TGCGCCAGCAGTGAGTCCGACAGGGGGAACCACGAGCAGTACTTC.

Only one count was recorded for this clone. This sequence joins TRBV2 and TRBJ1-4; D might be TRBD1 (5 bases). The germline V and J ends were trimmed by 7 bases and 0 bases, with 15 bases remaining between them. The CDR3 is 16 residues long. Germline V lookup: CDR1 SNHLY, CDR2 FYNNEI. CDR3 sequence reads: CASNFDSDATNEKLFF. The CDR3 bases are TGTGCCAGCAATTTTGACAGCGATGCAACTAATGAAAAACTGTTTTTT.

The chain is built from TRBV6-5 and TRBJ2-7; 9 bases align to TRBD2. Germline CDR1 MNHEY, CDR2 SVGAGI. V shed 6 bases and J 0 bases; nucleotides not matched to a gene: 6. The CDR3 consists of 15 residues. CDR3 loop: CASRASGTLSYEQYF. The DNA for the CDR3 is TGTGCCAGCAGGGCTAGCGGGACCCTCTCCTACGAGCAGTACTTC.

CDR3 sequence reads: CAWSAQQGVEKNEQFF. CDR3 coding DNA: TGTGCCTGGAGTGCCCAACAGGGTGTAGAAAAGAATGAGCAGTTCTTC. This chain joins TRBV30 and TRBJ2-1, with TRBD1 as a possible D gene (6 bases). The V gene lost 1 base and the J gene lost 7 bases, with 20 bases spanning the gap. The CDR3 is made up of 16 amino acids. Germline CDR1 and CDR2: GTSNPN and SVGIG (reference sequence).

A single count supports this clone. The rearrangement links TRBV30 to TRBJ1-2; the match to TRBD1 covers 8 bases. CDR3 length: 13 residues. Per germline, CDR1 GTSNPN and CDR2 SVGIG (reference sequence). V trimming: 5 bases; J trimming: 8 bases; junction bases outside the gene matches: 10. DNA of the CDR3: TGTGCCTGGGGGACAGGTGGGGCGCAGGGCTACACCTTC. Translating it yields CAWGTGGAQGYTF. The full variable domain, with the rest looked up from reference TRBV30 and TRBJ1-2, is SQTIHQWPATLVQPVGSPLSLECTVEGTSNPNLYWYRQAAGRGLQLLFYSVGIGQISSEVPQNLSASRPQDRQFILSSKKLLLSDSGFYLCAWGTGGAQGYTFGSGTRLTVV.

The chain carries TRBV21-1 and TRBJ2-3; TRBD1 is the table's D call, not checked against the DNA. TRBV21-1 is reported as a pseudogene. The CDR3 has 15 amino acids. CDR3 in amino acids: CASSHRTGSTDTQYF. Written as DNA, the CDR3 is TGTGCCAGCAGCCACAGGACAGGGAGCACAGATACGCAGTATTTT.

The chain joins TRBV5-1 to TRBJ1-2; 8 bases are a match to TRBD1. The V gene's germline CDR1 is SGHRS and CDR2 YFSETQ. Unmatched junction bases numbered 12, after V lost 3 bases and J lost 5 bases. This CDR3 has 16 residues. The CDR3 sequence is CASSWAIGQGVYGYTF. CDR3 bases: TGCGCCAGCAGCTGGGCCATCGGACAGGGCGTTTATGGCTACACCTTC.

This clone turned up a few times. The sample contains more than one DNA sequence encoding this CDR3. This sequence joins TRBV30 and TRBJ1-1; 12 bases match TRBD1. The V and J ends lost 1 base and 6 bases, in that order; junction bases with no gene match: 0. The CDR3 has 13 amino acids. Germline lookup yields CDR1 GTSNPN and CDR2 SVGIG (reference sequence). The DNA of the CDR3 is TGTGCCTGGAGTGGGGACAGGGGGCCTGAAGCTTTCTTT. Amino acid sequence: CAWSGDRGPEAFF.

Only a few counts were recorded for this clone. J is TRBJ1-1 and V is TRBV5-1; D is perhaps TRBD1 (5 bases). Trimming pared 4 bases from V and 1 base from J, leaving 8 bases between. The germline V gene encodes CDR1 SGHRS and CDR2 YFSETQ. CDR3 size: 13 residues. The CDR3 sequence is CASSPGGNTEAFF. DNA for the CDR3: TGCGCCAGCAGCCCCGGGGGGAACACTGAAGCTTTCTTT.

This CDR3 is CASSLVVWSPSTHTDTQYF. The CDR3 coding sequence is TGCGCCAGCAGCTTGGTTGTTTGGAGTCCTAGCACACACACAGATACGCAGTATTTT. V usage is TRBV5-1 and J usage is TRBJ2-3; D is perhaps TRBD2 (5 bases). Germline lookup yields CDR1 SGHRS and CDR2 YFSETQ. The CDR3 is made up of 19 amino acids. Trimming shortened V by 0 bases and J by 2 bases, and 22 bases separated the two germline ends. The complete variable domain, with remaining parts taken from reference TRBV5-1 and TRBJ2-3, reads KAGVTQTPRYLIKTRGQQVTLSCSPISGHRSVSWYQQTPGQGLQFLFEYFSETQRNKGNFPGRFSGRQFSNSRSEMNVSTLELGDSALYLCASSLVVWSPSTHTDTQYFGPGTRLTVL.

V usage is TRBV14 and J usage is TRBJ1-2, with D hard to call. This CDR3 is built from 14 residues. V gave up 6 bases and J gave up 5 bases, with 16 bases separating them. The germline CDR1 and CDR2 sequences are SGHDN and FVKESK. Here the CDR3 DNA reads TGTGCCAGCAGTCGAGCGAGTACTTTATATGGCTACACCTTC. Protein: CASSRASTLYGYTF.

V is TRBV10-2 and J is TRBJ2-1, with 8 bases identical to TRBD1. The CDR3 sequence is 15 residues long. The J segment lost 10 bases and the V segment lost 8 bases, leaving 16 bases of the junction unmatched. Germline lookup yields CDR1 WSHSY and CDR2 SAAADI. The chain's CDR3 is CASRETVQGAEEQFF. Written as DNA, the CDR3 is TGCGCCAGCCGCGAGACCGTTCAGGGGGCTGAAGAGCAGTTCTTC.

J is TRBJ2-5 and V is TRBV7-4; 10 bases match TRBD2. Trimming at V came to 1 base and at J to 5 bases, leaving 10 bases not matched to a gene. The CDR3 loop spans 17 amino acids. CDR1 is SGHVT, CDR2 SQSDAQ, per germline. The CDR3 nucleotides are TGTGCCAGCAGCTTAGGGTCGAGCGGGAGGGCCATGGAGACCCAGTACTTC. This sequence encodes CASSLGSSGRAMETQYF.

The chain carries TRBV19 and TRBJ1-2; 7 bases agree with TRBD1. J lost 3 bases, V lost 8 bases, and 9 bases had no gene match. This CDR3 comprises 14 residues. The germline CDR1 and CDR2 sequences are LNHDA and SQIVND (reference sequence). The CDR3 DNA sequence: TGTGCCAGTCGACATGACAGGGCTGACTATGGCTACACCTTC. Its protein product is CASRHDRADYGYTF.

This clone was counted a few times. V is TRBV18 and J is TRBJ1-1; the match to TRBD1 covers 9 bases. The CDR3 sequence is 12 residues long. Germline loops: CDR1 KGHSH, CDR2 LQKENI. V lost 3 bases and J lost 9; bases outside the gene matches: 2. CDR3 in DNA: TGTGCCAGCTCACCGGGACAGGGCCAAGCTTTCTTT. The encoded protein is CASSPGQGQAFF.

The chain employs TRBV19 and TRBJ2-1; TRBD2 matches at 7 bases. From germline, CDR1 is LNHDA and CDR2 SQIVND (reference sequence). V lost 5 bases and J lost 8; bases outside the gene matches: 15. The CDR3 length is 16 residues. As DNA, the CDR3 is TGTGCCAGTAGTCAGGAGCCGGGAGGATTGCCCGATGAGCAGTTCTTC. Protein sequence: CASSQEPGGLPDEQFF.

The V gene is TRBV27, the J gene TRBJ2-7; 8 bases agree with TRBD2. Losses at the gene ends were 0 bases for V and 2 bases for J; bases not matched to a gene: 3. The CDR3 extends over 15 amino acids. CDR1 is MNHEY and CDR2 is SMNVEV in the germline V gene (reference sequence). The CDR3 nucleotides read TGTGCCAGCAGTTTATCCCCGGGACTAGCCTACGAGCAGTACTTC. Translating it yields CASSLSPGLAYEQYF.

This chain uses TRBV27 with TRBJ1-5; 7 nucleotides agree with TRBD1. The CDR3 contains 14 residues. Trimming removed 4 bases from V and 6 bases from J; junction bases left unmatched: 6. Germline-derived CDR1 and CDR2 are MNHEY and SMNVEV (reference sequence). The CDR3 DNA is TGTGCCAGCAGTTCGTTACAGGGGATTCAGCCCCAGCATTTT. Encoded protein: CASSSLQGIQPQHF.

The chain recombines TRBV27 with TRBJ2-5; 8 positions match TRBD1. The CDR3 totals 13 residues. V was clipped by 3 bases and J by 3 bases; unmatched bases: 0. CDR1 is MNHEY and CDR2 is SMNVEV in the germline V gene (reference sequence). Written as DNA, the CDR3 is TGTGCCAGCAGTTTGGGACAGGAAGAGACCCAGTACTTC. Amino acid sequence: CASSLGQEETQYF.

This clone came up a few times. This chain links TRBV29-1 with TRBJ2-2; D may be TRBD2 (6 bases). Trimming stripped 7 bases from V and 10 bases from J, with 13 bases between. The CDR3 runs to 11 residues. CDR1 is SQVTM, CDR2 ANQGSEA, per germline. CDR3 sequence: CSAGDFPELFF. The CDR3 DNA reads TGCAGCGCGGGGGACTTTCCGGAGCTGTTTTTT.

The chain has TRBV7-9 and TRBJ2-1; 7 bases are shared with TRBD1. The CDR3 contains 14 residues. Germline V gene lookup returns CDR1 SEHNR and CDR2 FQNEAQ (reference sequence). The junction had 7 bases not matched to a gene; V was cut back by 4 bases and J by 7 bases. In DNA, the CDR3 is TGTGCCAGCAGCTGGCCGGGACAGATGAATGAGCAGTTCTTC. Its protein product is CASSWPGQMNEQFF.

The V call is TRBV4-2, the J call TRBJ2-2; tentative D call: TRBD1 (6 bases). Trimming cost V 0 bases and J 2 bases, with 16 bases left between them. Looked up from germline, CDR1 is LGHNA and CDR2 is YNFKEQ. This CDR3 has 18 residues. This chain's CDR3 is CASSQDTMGASNTGELFF. The CDR3 DNA is TGTGCCAGCAGCCAAGATACGATGGGGGCAAGCAACACCGGGGAGCTGTTTTTT.

The chain has TRBV4-2 and TRBJ2-7; 8 positions match TRBD2. Unmatched junction bases numbered 13, after V lost 1 base and J lost 2 bases. This CDR3 is built from 18 residues. The germline gives CDR1 LGHNA, CDR2 YNFKEQ. CDR3 sequence reads: CASSQGVSAGGGPYEQYF. CDR3 bases: TGTGCCAGCAGCCAAGGGGTGTCGGCGGGAGGAGGTCCCTACGAGCAGTACTTC.